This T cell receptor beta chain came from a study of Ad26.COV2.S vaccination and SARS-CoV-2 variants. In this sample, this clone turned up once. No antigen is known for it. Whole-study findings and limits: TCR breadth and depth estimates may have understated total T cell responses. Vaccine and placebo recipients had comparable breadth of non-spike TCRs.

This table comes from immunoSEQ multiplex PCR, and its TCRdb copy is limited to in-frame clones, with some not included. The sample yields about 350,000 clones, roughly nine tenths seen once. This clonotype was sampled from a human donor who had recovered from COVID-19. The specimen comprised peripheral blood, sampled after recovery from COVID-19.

CDR3 bases: TGTGCCAGCAGTTACTTAAAGACACTCAAGAACACTGAAGCTTTCTTT. Encoded protein: CASSYLKTLKNTEAFF. This rearrangement joins TRBV6-6 to TRBJ1-1; D gene ambiguous. Trimming left V 1 base short and J 1 base short, with 13 bases between. The CDR3 is 16 residues long. Germline values: CDR1 MNHNY, CDR2 SVGAGI (reference sequence).